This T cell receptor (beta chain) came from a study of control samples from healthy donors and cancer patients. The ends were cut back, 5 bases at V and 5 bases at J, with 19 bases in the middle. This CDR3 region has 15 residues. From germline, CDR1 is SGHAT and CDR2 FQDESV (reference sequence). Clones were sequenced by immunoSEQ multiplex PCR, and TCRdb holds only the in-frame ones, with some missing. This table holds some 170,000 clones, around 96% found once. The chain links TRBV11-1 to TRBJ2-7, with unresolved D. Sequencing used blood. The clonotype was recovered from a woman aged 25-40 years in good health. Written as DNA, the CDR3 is TGTGCCAGCAGCCAGACCTCGAGTTTCGCCGACGAGCAGTACTTC. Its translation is CASSQTSSFADEQYF.